Detailed here is one T cell receptor beta chain. TCRbeta library construction was performed incorporating unique molecular identifiers. A single record per CDR3 protein comes from TCRdb applying MiXCR to the PCR reads. This sample has 400,000 to 500,000 distinct CDR3 sequences, with approximately 10% found just once. The sample is drawn from a study of T-cell reconstitution after alpha-beta-depleted transplantation in children. The receptor comes from a human donor who donated a stem cell graft to a child with acute myeloid leukemia. This sample comprised PBMCs from the stem cell graft donor, obtained from the stem cell graft.

The chain's CDR3 is CASTIWRDEGTDTQYF. The CDR3 DNA reads as TGCGCCAGCACCATTTGGCGGGACGAGGGCACAGATACGCAGTATTTT. V usage is TRBV5-1 and J usage is TRBJ2-3; possible D gene TRBD2, 6 bases. The CDR3 sequence is 16 residues long. Trimming removed 6 bases from V and 1 base from J, with 18 bases in between. The germline V gene has CDR1 SGHRS and CDR2 YFSETQ.